Presented here are 21 T cell receptor beta chains from one specimen sequenced in a study of early T cells in non-severe SARS-CoV-2 infection. Via MiXCR, TCRdb re-called the 5' RACE reads, giving one row per CDR3 protein. The table has 50,000 to 70,000 distinct CDR3 sequences, roughly an eighth seen once; the top ten hold roughly 4.2%. The specimen was whole blood. The receptor source for this set is an adult who was a healthcare worker with PCR-confirmed SARS-CoV-2 infection or an uninfected control (not recorded which).

This clonotype has a single count. This rearrangement joins TRBV4-3 to TRBJ2-7, with unresolved D. CDR1 LGHNA and CDR2 YSLEER come from the germline V gene. The CDR3 totals 14 residues. V gave up 0 bases and J gave up 2 bases, with 8 bases separating them. As DNA, the CDR3 is TGCGCCAGCAGCCAAGATCTGACCACCTACGAGCAGTACTTC. The encoded protein is CASSQDLTTYEQYF.

The chain employs TRBV28 and TRBJ1-1; 8 nucleotides agree with TRBD1. Germline trimming cut 5 bases from V and 6 bases from J; bases unmatched to any gene: 8. CDR1 MDHEN and CDR2 SYDVKM come from the germline V gene. The length of the CDR3 is 14 residues. The CDR3 protein is CASSTIGQGPEAFF. CDR3 coding DNA: TGTGCCAGCAGTACTATTGGACAGGGTCCTGAAGCTTTCTTT.

The chain uses TRBV24-1 and TRBJ2-1; D not resolved. Germline V gene data show CDR1 as KGHDR and CDR2 as SFDVKD. The CDR3 spans 12 residues. Trimming removed 4 bases at V and 9 bases at J, with 9 bases between. CDR3 in amino acids: CATSEPASEQFF. In DNA form, the CDR3 reads TGTGCCACCAGTGAGCCGGCGTCTGAGCAGTTCTTC.

Judged by abundance, this clonotype is medium-sized. This chain joins TRBV12-3 or TRBV12-4 and TRBJ2-3; 11 bases align to TRBD2. The length of the CDR3 is 16 residues. V lost 4 bases to trimming and J lost 2 bases; unmatched junction nucleotides: 5. Written as DNA, the CDR3 is TGTGCCAGCAGTTCCACTAGCGGGGGTTCCACAGATACGCAGTATTTT. Amino acids: CASSSTSGGSTDTQYF.

This clonotype has more than one count but fewer than ten. The chain carries TRBV29-1 and TRBJ2-1; 14 bases fit TRBD2. Trimming took 6 bases from V and 6 from J; bases not matched to a gene: 1. The CDR3 has 13 residues. CDR1 is SQVTM and CDR2 is ANQGSEA in the germline V gene. CDR3 region: CSVTSGRVNEQFF. In DNA, the CDR3 is TGCAGCGTGACTAGCGGGAGGGTCAATGAGCAGTTCTTC.

This clonotype was recorded at least ten times. The rearrangement joins TRBV30 to TRBJ1-5; D might be TRBD1 (6 bases). The length of the CDR3 is 13 residues. V lost 3 bases and J 5 bases, leaving 11 bases between the germline ends. Germline values: CDR1 GTSNPN, CDR2 SVGIG (reference sequence). DNA for the CDR3: TGTGCCTGGAGCTTAGGGGGGGATCAGCCCCAGCATTTT. The encoded protein is CAWSLGGDQPQHF. Supplemented by reference TRBV30 and TRBJ1-5, the full variable domain reads SQTIHQWPATLVQPVGSPLSLECTVEGTSNPNLYWYRQAAGRGLQLLFYSVGIGQISSEVPQNLSASRPQDRQFILSSKKLLLSDSGFYLCAWSLGGDQPQHFGDGTRLSIL.

The J gene is TRBJ2-7, the V gene TRBV10-2; D uncertain. The germline CDR1 and CDR2 sequences are WSHSY and SAAADI. Between the trimmed V and J ends, which lost 2 bases and 4 bases, there was a span of 3 bases. CDR3 size: 11 residues. The CDR3 DNA follows: TGCGCCAGCAGTGAGAAGTACGAGCAGTACTTC. It is translated as CASSEKYEQYF.

This clonotype was seen more than once but under ten times. The chain is built from TRBV12-3 or TRBV12-4 and TRBJ1-5; D is possibly TRBD1 (6 bases). The CDR3 covers 14 residues. Trimming took 3 bases from V and 6 from J, leaving 12 bases between them. This CDR3 is CASSFRGGGQPQHF. The DNA for the CDR3 is TGTGCCAGCAGTTTTAGGGGGGGAGGTCAGCCCCAGCATTTT.

The V call is TRBV6-5, the J call TRBJ1-4; possible D gene TRBD1, 5 bases. The CDR3 totals 15 residues. Trimming cost V 0 bases and J 12 bases, with 17 bases left between them. Germline assignment: CDR1 MNHEY and CDR2 SVGAGI. CDR3 sequence reads: CASSYSDKAGIELFF. The CDR3 bases are TGTGCCAGCAGTTACTCGGACAAGGCCGGGATCGAACTGTTTTTT.

This clonotype appeared a few times. V gene TRBV3-1 combines with J gene TRBJ2-3; D call uncertain. The CDR3 is made up of 15 amino acids. With 1 base removed from V and 2 bases from J, the gap between germline ends came to 10 bases. Germline loops: CDR1 LGHDT, CDR2 YNNKEL (reference sequence). In DNA, the CDR3 is TGTGCCAGCAGCCAAGTTTATCGCACCACAGATACGCAGTATTTT. It encodes CASSQVYRTTDTQYF.

This clonotype was found many times. The CDR3 region has the DNA TGTGCCAGCAGCCCCACCAGAACGAGCCCTGAAAAACTGTTTTTT. Translation: CASSPTRTSPEKLFF. The rearrangement uses TRBV6-6 and TRBJ1-4; D gene unclear. The germline CDR1 and CDR2 sequences are MNHNY and SVGAGI (reference sequence). The CDR3 totals 15 residues. V was trimmed by 6 bases and J by 7 bases, leaving 18 bases between them.

This clonotype has ten or more counts. This sequence joins TRBV7-2 and TRBJ2-1; 15 bases are a match to TRBD2. The CDR3 is 14 amino acids. Germline-derived CDR1 and CDR2 are SGHTA and FQGNSA. After removal of 5 bases from V and 9 bases from J, the junction contained 2 bases not matched to a gene. The CDR3 is CASSAGLAGGEQFF. In DNA form, the CDR3 reads TGTGCCAGCAGCGCGGGACTAGCGGGGGGTGAGCAGTTCTTC.

This rearrangement joins TRBV7-2 to TRBJ2-1; maybe TRBD2 (5 bases). Trimming stripped 2 bases from V and 7 bases from J, with 15 bases between. The CDR3 spans 15 residues. Germline V lookup: CDR1 SGHTA, CDR2 FQGNSA. This chain's CDR3 is CASSLSTTSSNEQFF. For the CDR3, the DNA is TGTGCCAGCAGCTTATCAACCACTAGTTCGAATGAGCAGTTCTTC. Based on the CDR3 plus reference TRBV7-2 and TRBJ2-1, the full variable domain is GAGVSQSPSNKVTEKGKDVELRCDPISGHTALYWYRQSLGQGLEFLIYFQGNSAPDKSGLPSDRFSAERTGGSVSTLTIQRTQQEDSAVYLCASSLSTTSSNEQFFGPGTRLTVL.

CDR3 nucleotides: TGCAGTGCTCATACCATAGGACTAGCGGGAGTTAATGAGCAGTTCTTC. Residues: CSAHTIGLAGVNEQFF. J is TRBJ2-1 and V is TRBV20-1; the match to TRBD2 covers 13 bases. CDR1 DFQATT and CDR2 SNEGSKA come from the germline V gene (reference sequence). V dropped 5 bases and J dropped 7; count of bases not matched to a gene: 11. The CDR3 covers 16 residues.

This clonotype was recorded a few times. This chain links TRBV21-1 with TRBJ2-1; the table's D call, TRBD2, was not checked against the DNA. TRBV21-1 is designated a pseudogene. The CDR3 contains 18 residues. The CDR3 spells CASSTRSSGGESYNEQFF. In DNA, the CDR3 is TGTGCCAGCAGCACGCGATCTAGCGGGGGTGAGTCCTACAATGAGCAGTTCTTC.

The CDR3: CASSSRQGANEKLFF. CDR3 nucleotides: TGTGCCAGCAGCTCCCGACAGGGAGCTAATGAAAAACTGTTTTTT. The chain combines TRBV7-9 with TRBJ1-4; 7 bases agree with TRBD1. This CDR3 contains 15 residues. V was clipped by 4 bases and J by 3 bases; unmatched bases: 5. Per the germline V gene, CDR1 is SEHNR and CDR2 is FQNEAQ (reference sequence).

The rearrangement links TRBV5-1 to TRBJ1-5; no clear D gene. This CDR3 contains 12 residues. CDR1 SGHRS and CDR2 YFSETQ come from the germline V gene. Trimming removed 4 bases from V and 10 bases from J, with 12 bases in between. The CDR3 loop reads CASSQYTPPQHF. The CDR3 DNA reads as TGCGCCAGCAGCCAATACACCCCACCCCAGCATTTT.

The chain employs TRBV7-2 and TRBJ1-4; weak D call: TRBD1 (5 bases). From germline, CDR1 is SGHTA and CDR2 FQGNSA. V lost 5 bases to trimming and J lost 8 bases, with 15 bases between them. The CDR3 covers 14 residues. CDR3: CASSPTRGGEKLFF. In DNA form, the CDR3 reads TGTGCCAGCAGCCCCACTCGGGGGGGGGAAAAACTGTTTTTT.

This clonotype was seen repeatedly, ten times or more. Germline is not matched at one junction end, which may reflect a read error. V and J are TRBV18 and TRBJ1-1; 11 bases map to TRBD1. The germline V gene has CDR1 KGHSH and CDR2 LQKENI. The CDR3 is made up of 17 amino acids. The CDR3 is CVSSPDIFYGTGGEAFF. The CDR3 coding sequence is TGTGTCAGCTCACCCGACATTTTCTACGGGACAGGGGGAGAAGCTTTCTTT. Together with reference TRBV18 and TRBJ1-1, the CDR3 gives the full variable domain: NAGVMQNPRHLVRRRGQEARLRCSPMKGHSHVYWYRQLPEEGLKFMVYLQKENIIDESGMPKERFSAEFPKEGPSILRIQQVVRGDSAAYFCVSSPDIFYGTGGEAFFGQGTRLTVV.

Remarks on this clonotype: Relative to the germline gene, one junction end is altered; a read error may explain this. This chain uses TRBV7-3 with TRBJ2-1; the match to TRBD1 covers 8 bases. CDR3 length: 16 amino acids. Germline CDR1 SGHTA, CDR2 FQGTGA. The chain's CDR3 is CASSVTGQGGYNEQFF. In DNA form, the CDR3 reads TGTGCCAGCAGCGTAACCGGACAGGGTGGCTACAATGAGCAGTTCTTC.

The count of this clonotype is one. The CDR3 DNA is TGTGCCAGCAGTTTCGTCTACACCGGGGAGCTGTTTTTT. Protein sequence: CASSFVYTGELFF. The J gene is TRBJ2-2, the V gene TRBV28, with D uncertain. The CDR3 spans 13 residues. Germline V gene data show CDR1 as MDHEN and CDR2 as SYDVKM. V dropped 3 bases and J dropped 3 bases, with 5 bases sitting between them.